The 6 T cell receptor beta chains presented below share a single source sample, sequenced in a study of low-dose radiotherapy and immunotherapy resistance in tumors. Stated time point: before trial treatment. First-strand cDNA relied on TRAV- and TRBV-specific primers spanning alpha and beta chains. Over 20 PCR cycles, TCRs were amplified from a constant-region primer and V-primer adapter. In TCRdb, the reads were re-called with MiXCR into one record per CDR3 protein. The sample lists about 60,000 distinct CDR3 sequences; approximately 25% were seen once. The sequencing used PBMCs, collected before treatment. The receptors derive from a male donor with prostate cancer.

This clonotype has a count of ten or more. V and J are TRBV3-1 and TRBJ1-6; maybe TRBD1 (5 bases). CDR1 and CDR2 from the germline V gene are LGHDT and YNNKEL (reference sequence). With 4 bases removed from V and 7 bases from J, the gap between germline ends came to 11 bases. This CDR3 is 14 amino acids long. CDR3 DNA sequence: TGTGCCAGCAGCCCCAGGGACCGAAATTCACCCCTCCACTTT. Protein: CASSPRDRNSPLHF.

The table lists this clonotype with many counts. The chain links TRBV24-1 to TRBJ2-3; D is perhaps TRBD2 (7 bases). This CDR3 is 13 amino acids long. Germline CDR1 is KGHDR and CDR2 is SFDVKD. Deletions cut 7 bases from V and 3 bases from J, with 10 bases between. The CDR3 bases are TGTGCCACCAGCAGGGGAGGGACAGATACGCAGTATTTT. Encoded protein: CATSRGGTDTQYF.

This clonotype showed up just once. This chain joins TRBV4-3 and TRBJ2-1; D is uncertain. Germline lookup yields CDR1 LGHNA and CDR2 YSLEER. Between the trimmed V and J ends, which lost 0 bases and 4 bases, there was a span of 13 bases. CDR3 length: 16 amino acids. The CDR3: CASSQEELHPYNEQFF. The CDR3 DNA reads TGCGCCAGCAGCCAAGAAGAACTACACCCGTACAATGAGCAGTTCTTC.

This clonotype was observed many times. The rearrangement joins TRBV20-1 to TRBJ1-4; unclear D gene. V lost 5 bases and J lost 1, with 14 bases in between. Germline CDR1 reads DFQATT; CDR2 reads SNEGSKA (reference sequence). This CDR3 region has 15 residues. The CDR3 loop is CSAQESSRTNEKLFF. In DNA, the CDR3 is TGCAGTGCTCAGGAGTCGTCGAGAACTAATGAAAAACTGTTTTTT.

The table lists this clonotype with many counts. This chain's CDR3 is CASSAKLAGYTGELFF. The CDR3 DNA sequence: TGTGCCAGCAGCGCCAAACTAGCGGGGTACACCGGGGAGCTGTTTTTT. The chain recombines TRBV9 with TRBJ2-2; TRBD2 aligns across 10 bases. There are 16 residues in the CDR3. Per germline, CDR1 SGDLS and CDR2 YYNGEE. V was clipped by 3 bases and J by 3 bases; unmatched bases: 5. Drawing the rest from reference TRBV9 and TRBJ2-2, the complete variable domain is DSGVTQTPKHLITATGQRVTLRCSPRSGDLSVYWYQQSLDQGLQFLIQYYNGEERAKGNILERFSAQQFPDLHSELNLSSLELGDSALYFCASSAKLAGYTGELFFGEGSRLTVL.

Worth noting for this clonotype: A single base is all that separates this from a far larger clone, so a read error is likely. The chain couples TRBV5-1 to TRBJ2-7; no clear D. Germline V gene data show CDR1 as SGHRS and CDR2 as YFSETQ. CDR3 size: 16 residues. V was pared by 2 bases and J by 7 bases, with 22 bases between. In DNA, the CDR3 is TGCGCCAGCAGCTTAGACGGCTCCCTAAGGTACAATGAGCAGTACTTC. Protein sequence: CASSLDGSLRYNEQYF.